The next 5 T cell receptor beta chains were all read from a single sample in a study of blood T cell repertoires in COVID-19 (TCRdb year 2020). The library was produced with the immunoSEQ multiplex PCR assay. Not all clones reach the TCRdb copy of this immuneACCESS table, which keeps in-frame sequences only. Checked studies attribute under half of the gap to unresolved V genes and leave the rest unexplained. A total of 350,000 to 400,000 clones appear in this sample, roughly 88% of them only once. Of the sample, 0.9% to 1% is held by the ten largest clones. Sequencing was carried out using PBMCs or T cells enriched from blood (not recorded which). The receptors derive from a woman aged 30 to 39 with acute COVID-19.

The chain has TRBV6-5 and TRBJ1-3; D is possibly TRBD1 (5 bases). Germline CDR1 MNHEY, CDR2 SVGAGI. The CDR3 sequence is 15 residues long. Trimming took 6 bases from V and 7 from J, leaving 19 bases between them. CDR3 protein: CASRLVQDTGNTIYF. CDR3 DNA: TGTGCCAGCAGGCTGGTTCAGGACACGGGTAACACCATATATTTT.

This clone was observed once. The CDR3 DNA is TGTGCCATCAGTGAAAAGCAGGGGTCGGGTGAAGCTTTCTTT. Translated, it gives CAISEKQGSGEAFF. V usage is TRBV10-3 and J usage is TRBJ1-1, with a weak D call TRBD1 (6 bases). The V and J ends lost 3 bases and 7 bases respectively, with 15 bases between them. Germline values: CDR1 ENHRY, CDR2 SYGVKD. The CDR3 covers 14 residues.

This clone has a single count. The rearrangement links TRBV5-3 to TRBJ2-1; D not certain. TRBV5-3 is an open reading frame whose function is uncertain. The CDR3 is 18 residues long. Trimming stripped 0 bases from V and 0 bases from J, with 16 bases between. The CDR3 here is CARSLECRWHSSYNEQFF. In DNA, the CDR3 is TGTGCCAGAAGCTTGGAATGCAGGTGGCATAGCTCCTACAATGAGCAGTTCTTC.

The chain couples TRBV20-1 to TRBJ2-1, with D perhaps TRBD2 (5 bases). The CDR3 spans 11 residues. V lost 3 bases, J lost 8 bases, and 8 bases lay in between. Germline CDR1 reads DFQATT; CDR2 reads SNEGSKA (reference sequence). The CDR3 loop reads CSARRDDEQFF. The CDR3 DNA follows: TGCAGTGCTAGGAGGGATGATGAGCAGTTCTTC.

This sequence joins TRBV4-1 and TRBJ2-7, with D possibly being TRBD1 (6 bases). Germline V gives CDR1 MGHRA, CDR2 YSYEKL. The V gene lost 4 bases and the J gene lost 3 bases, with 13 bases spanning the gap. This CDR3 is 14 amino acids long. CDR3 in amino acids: CASSLTTGIYEQYF. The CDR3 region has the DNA TGCGCCAGCAGCCTTACGACAGGAATCTACGAGCAGTACTTC.